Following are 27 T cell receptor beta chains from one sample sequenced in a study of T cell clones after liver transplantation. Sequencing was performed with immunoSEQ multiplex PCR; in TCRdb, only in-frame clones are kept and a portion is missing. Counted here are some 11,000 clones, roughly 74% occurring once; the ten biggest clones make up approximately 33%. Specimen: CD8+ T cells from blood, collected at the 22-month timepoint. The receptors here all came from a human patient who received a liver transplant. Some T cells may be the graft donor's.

The CDR3 DNA is TGTGCCAGTAGGGGACAGACGATAAATTTGAACACTGAAGCTTTCTTT. This codes for CASRGQTINLNTEAFF. The V call is TRBV19, the J call TRBJ1-1; 7 bases agree with TRBD1. V gave up 6 bases and J gave up 0 bases; unmatched junction bases: 10. This CDR3 contains 16 residues. Germline loops: CDR1 LNHDA, CDR2 SQIVND (reference sequence). The entire variable domain, with the rest obtained from reference TRBV19 and TRBJ1-1, is as follows: DGGITQSPKYLFRKEGQNVTLSCEQNLNHDAMYWYRQDPGQGLRLIYYSQIVNDFQKGDIAEGYSVSREKKESFPLTVTSAQKNPTAFYLCASRGQTINLNTEAFFGQGTRLTVV.

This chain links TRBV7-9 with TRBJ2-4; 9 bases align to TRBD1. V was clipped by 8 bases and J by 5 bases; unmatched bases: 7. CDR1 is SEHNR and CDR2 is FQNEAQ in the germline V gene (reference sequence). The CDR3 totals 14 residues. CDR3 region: CASHAGTGQNIQYF. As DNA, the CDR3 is TGTGCCAGCCACGCCGGGACAGGGCAAAACATTCAGTACTTC.

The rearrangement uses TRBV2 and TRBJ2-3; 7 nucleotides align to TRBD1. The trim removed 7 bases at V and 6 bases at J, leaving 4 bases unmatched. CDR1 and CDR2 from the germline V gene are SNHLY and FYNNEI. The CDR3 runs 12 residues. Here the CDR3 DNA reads TGTGCCAGCATACTAGGGGGCGATACGCAGTATTTT. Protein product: CASILGGDTQYF.

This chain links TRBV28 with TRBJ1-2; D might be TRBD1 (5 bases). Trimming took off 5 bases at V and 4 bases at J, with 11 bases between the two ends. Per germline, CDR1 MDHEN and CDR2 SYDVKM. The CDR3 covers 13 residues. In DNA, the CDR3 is TGTGCCAGCAGTCCGACAGAGAGCTATGGCTACACCTTC. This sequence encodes CASSPTESYGYTF.

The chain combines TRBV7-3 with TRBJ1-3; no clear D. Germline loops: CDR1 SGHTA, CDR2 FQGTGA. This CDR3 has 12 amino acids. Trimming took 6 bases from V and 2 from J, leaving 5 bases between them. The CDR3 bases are TGTGCCAGCAGGGACCCTGGAAACACCATATATTTT. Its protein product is CASRDPGNTIYF.

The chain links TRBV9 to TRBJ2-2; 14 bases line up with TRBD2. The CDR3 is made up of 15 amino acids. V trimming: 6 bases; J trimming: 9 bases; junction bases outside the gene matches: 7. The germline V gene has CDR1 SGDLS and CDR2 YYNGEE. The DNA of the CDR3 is TGTGCCAGCACCCAAGGGACTAGCGGGAGCCGGGAGCTGTTTTTT. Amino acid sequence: CASTQGTSGSRELFF.

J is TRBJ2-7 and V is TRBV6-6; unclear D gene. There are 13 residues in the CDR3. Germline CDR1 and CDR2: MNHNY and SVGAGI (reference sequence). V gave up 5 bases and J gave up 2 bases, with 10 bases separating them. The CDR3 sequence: CASSIRAPYEQYF. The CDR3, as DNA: TGTGCCAGCAGTATCCGGGCCCCCTACGAGCAGTACTTC.

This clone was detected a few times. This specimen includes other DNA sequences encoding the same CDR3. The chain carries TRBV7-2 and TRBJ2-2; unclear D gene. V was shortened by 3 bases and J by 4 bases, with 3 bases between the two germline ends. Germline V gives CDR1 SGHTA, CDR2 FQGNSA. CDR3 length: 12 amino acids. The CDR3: CASSFPTGELFF. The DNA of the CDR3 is TGTGCCAGCAGCTTCCCCACCGGGGAGCTGTTTTTT.

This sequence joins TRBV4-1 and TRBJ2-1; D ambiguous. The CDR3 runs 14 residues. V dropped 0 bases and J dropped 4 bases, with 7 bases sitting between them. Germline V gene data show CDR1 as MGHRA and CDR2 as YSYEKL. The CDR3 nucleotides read TGCGCCAGCAGCCAAGAGCCCAATTACAATGAGCAGTTCTTC. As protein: CASSQEPNYNEQFF.

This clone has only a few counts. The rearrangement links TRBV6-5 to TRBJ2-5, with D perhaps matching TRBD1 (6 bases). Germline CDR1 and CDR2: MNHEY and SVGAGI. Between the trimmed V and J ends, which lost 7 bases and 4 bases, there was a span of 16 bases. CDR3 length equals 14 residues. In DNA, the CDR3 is TGTGCCAGCACCGGACAGCCATTTTCAGAGACCCAGTACTTC. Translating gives CASTGQPFSETQYF.

This CDR3 reads CASSPPPSGAVDTQYF. CDR3 sequence (DNA): TGTGCCAGCAGTCCCCCCCCTAGCGGGGCTGTAGATACGCAGTATTTT. The chain joins TRBV27 to TRBJ2-3, with TRBD2 matching over 9 bases. The CDR3 length is 16 residues. CDR1 and CDR2 (germline): MNHEY, SMNVEV (reference sequence). With 5 bases clipped from V and 5 bases from J, the junction kept 11 bases outside the gene matches.

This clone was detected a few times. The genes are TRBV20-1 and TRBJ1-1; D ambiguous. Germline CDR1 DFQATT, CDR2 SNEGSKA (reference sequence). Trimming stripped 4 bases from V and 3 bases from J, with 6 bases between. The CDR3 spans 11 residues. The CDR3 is CSAKAYTEAFF. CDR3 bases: TGCAGTGCTAAGGCCTACACTGAAGCTTTCTTT.

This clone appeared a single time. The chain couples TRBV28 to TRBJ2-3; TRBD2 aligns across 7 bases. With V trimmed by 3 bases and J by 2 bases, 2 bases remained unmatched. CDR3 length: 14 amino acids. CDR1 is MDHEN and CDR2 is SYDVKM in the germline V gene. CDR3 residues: CASSFAGDTDTQYF. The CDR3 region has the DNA TGTGCCAGCAGTTTCGCGGGGGACACAGATACGCAGTATTTT.

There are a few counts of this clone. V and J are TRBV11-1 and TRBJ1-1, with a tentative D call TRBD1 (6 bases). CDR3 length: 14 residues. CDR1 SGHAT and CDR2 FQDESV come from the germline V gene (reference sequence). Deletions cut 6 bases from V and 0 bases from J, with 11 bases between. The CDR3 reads CASRAGAVNTEAFF. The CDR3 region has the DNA TGTGCCAGCAGGGCAGGGGCTGTGAACACTGAAGCTTTCTTT.

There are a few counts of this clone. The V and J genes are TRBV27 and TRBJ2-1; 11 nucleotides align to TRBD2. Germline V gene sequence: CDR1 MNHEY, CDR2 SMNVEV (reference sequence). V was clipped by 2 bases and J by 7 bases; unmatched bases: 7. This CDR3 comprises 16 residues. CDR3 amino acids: CASSLNPLAGGNEQFF. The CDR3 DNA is TGTGCCAGCAGTTTAAACCCGCTAGCGGGAGGTAATGAGCAGTTCTTC.

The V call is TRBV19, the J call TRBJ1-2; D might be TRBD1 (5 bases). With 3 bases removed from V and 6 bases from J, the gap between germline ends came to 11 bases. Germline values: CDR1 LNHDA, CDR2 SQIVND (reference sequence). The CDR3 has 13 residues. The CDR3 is CASSIFSGDGYTF. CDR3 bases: TGTGCCAGTAGTATTTTTTCGGGGGATGGCTACACCTTC.

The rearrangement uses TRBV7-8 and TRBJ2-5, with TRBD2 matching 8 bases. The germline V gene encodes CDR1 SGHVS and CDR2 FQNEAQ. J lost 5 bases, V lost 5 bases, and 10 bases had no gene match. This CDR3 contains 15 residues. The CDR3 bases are TGTGCCAGCAGCAAGCAGCCTAGCGGGCGTGAGACCCAGTACTTC. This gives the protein CASSKQPSGRETQYF.

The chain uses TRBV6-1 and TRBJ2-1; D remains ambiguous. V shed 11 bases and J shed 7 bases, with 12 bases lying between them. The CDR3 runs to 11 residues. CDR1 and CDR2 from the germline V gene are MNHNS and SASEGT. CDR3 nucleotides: TGTGCCGGAGATGGGGTGAATGAGCAGTTCTTC. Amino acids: CAGDGVNEQFF.

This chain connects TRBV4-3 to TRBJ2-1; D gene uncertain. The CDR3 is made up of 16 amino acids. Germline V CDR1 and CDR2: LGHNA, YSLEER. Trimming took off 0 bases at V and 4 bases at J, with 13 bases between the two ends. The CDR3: CASSQDPYGQYNEQFF. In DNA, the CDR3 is TGCGCCAGCAGCCAAGATCCCTATGGGCAATACAATGAGCAGTTCTTC.

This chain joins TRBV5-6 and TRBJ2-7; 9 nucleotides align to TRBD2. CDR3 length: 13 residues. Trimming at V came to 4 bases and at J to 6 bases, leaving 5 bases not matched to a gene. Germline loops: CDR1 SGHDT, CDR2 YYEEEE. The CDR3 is CASSGGTSSEQYF. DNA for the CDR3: TGTGCCAGCAGCGGCGGGACTAGCTCCGAGCAGTACTTC.

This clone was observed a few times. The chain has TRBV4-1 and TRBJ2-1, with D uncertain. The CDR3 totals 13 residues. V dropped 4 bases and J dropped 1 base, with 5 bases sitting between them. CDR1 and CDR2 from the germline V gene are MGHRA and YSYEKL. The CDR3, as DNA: TGCGCCAGCAGCCCAGCGTCCTACAATGAGCAGTTCTTC. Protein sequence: CASSPASYNEQFF.

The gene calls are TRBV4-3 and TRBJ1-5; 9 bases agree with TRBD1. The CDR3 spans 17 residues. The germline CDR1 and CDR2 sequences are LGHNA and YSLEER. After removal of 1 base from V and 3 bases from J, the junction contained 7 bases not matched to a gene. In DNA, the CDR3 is TGCGCCAGCAGCCAAGTTGTGGGGACAGGGTCCAATCAGCCCCAGCATTTT. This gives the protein CASSQVVGTGSNQPQHF.

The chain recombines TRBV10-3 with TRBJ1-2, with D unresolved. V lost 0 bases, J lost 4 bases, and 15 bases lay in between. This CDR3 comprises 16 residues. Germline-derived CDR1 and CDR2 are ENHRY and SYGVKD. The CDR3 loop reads CAISESGRTQSYGYTF. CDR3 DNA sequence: TGTGCCATCAGTGAGTCGGGCAGAACACAAAGCTATGGCTACACCTTC.

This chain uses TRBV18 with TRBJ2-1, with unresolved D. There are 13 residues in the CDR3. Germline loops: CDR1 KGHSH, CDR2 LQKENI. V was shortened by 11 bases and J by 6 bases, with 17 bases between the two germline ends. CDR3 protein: CAALKETGNEQFF. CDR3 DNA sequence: TGTGCCGCCCTTAAGGAAACGGGCAATGAGCAGTTCTTC.

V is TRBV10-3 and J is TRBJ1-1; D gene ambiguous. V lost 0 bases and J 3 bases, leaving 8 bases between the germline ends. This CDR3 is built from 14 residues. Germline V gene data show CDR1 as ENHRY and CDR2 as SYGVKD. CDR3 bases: TGTGCCATCAGTGAGTCGGGTTCGGACACTGAAGCTTTCTTT. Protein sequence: CAISESGSDTEAFF.

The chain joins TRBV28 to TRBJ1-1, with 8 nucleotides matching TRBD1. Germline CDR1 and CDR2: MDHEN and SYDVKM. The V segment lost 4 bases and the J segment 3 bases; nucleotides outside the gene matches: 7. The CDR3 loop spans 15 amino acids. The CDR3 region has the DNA TGTGCCAGCAGTTGGCCGGGACAGGTGGACACTGAAGCTTTCTTT. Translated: CASSWPGQVDTEAFF.

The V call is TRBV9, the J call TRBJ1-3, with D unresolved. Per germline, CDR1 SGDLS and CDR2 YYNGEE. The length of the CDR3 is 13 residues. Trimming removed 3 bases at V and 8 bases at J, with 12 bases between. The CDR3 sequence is CASSEEVGDTIYF. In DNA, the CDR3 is TGTGCCAGCAGCGAGGAAGTCGGCGACACCATATATTTT.